There are a few counts of the clone carrying this TCR beta chain. The antigen remains undetermined. The data were obtained in a study of beta chain features in type 1 diabetes. Study background: Healthy donors and patients had similar age, gender and cell yields. Notes on the study in general: Shortening that was moderate but significant affected the TCRB CDR3s of Type 1 diabetes patients in all four CD4+ subsets.

The study reverse transcribed the entire isolated RNA, so it sequenced expressed TCRB transcripts. Method: immunoSEQ multiplex PCR; TCRdb's copy keeps in-frame clones and lacks some. Among under 300,000 clones listed, approximately 10% were seen once. Material for sequencing was naive CD4+ T cells from blood. The receptor was isolated from a man aged 25-40 years with type 1 diabetes.

This CDR3 is CASSVALRDTEAFF. The CDR3 DNA reads as TGTGCCAGCAGCGTAGCGTTACGGGACACTGAAGCTTTCTTT. The rearrangement joins TRBV9 to TRBJ1-1; no clear D. The CDR3 spans 14 residues. Between the trimmed V and J ends, which lost 0 bases and 3 bases, there was a span of 9 bases. Per the germline V gene, CDR1 is SGDLS and CDR2 is YYNGEE.